This T cell receptor (beta chain) is from a study of cytomegalovirus exposure and HLA in healthy donors. The CDR3 totals 14 residues. CDR1 is MDHEN and CDR2 is SYDVKM in the germline V gene. The V gene lost 5 bases and the J gene lost 10 bases, with 17 bases spanning the gap. PCR employed 60 Vbeta and 13 Jbeta primers. Clones were read by immunoSEQ multiplex PCR, and TCRdb kept only the in-frame ones, dropping some. In the table there are fewer than 45,000 clones, roughly 69% of which are singletons. Details on this clone: Its antigen is unknown.

Study-wide points: TRBV6-2, TRBV6-3 and some other V segments were unresolvable in 87-base-pair reads.

The sequenced material came from PBMCs. The chain joins TRBV28 to TRBJ1-4, with D possibly matching TRBD1 (6 bases). This TCR came from a woman aged 25 to 39 in good health and CMV-seronegative. The CDR3 region has the DNA TGTGCCAGCAGTCTCACGACAGGTTCTCGAAAACTGTTTTTT. It specifies CASSLTTGSRKLFF.